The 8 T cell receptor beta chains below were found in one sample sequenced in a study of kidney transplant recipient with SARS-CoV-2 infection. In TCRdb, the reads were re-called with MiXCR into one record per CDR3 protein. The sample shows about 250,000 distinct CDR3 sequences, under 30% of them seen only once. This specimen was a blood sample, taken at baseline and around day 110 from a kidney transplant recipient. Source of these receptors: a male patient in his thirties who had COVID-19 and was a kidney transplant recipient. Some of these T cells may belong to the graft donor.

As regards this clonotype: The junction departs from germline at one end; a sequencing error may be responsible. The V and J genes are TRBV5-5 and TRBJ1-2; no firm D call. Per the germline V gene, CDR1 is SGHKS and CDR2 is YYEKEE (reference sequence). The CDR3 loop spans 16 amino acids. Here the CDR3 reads CASILCVSRKTYGCTF. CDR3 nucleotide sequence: TGTGCCAGCATCCTATGTGTCTCGCGAAAGACCTATGGCTGCACTTTC.

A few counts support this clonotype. CDR3 sequence reads: CASSRTGMDEQFF. CDR3 nucleotides: TGTGCCAGCAGCCGGACAGGGATGGATGAGCAGTTCTTC. V is TRBV7-3 and J is TRBJ2-1; 8 positions agree with TRBD1. Trimming at V came to 5 bases and at J to 8 bases, leaving 5 bases not matched to a gene. In germline, CDR1 is SGHTA, CDR2 FQGTGA. The CDR3 covers 13 residues. Looking up the rest from reference TRBV7-3 and TRBJ2-1 gives the full variable domain: GAGVSQTPSNKVTEKGKYVELRCDPISGHTALYWYRQSLGQGPEFLIYFQGTGAADDSGLPNDRFFAVRPEGSVSTLKIQRTERGDSAVYLCASSRTGMDEQFFGPGTRLTVL.

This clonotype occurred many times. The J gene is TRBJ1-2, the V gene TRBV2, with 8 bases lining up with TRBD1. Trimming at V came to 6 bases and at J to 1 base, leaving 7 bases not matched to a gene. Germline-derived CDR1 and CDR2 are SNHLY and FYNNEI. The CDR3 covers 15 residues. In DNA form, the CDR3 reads TGTGCCAGCAGAGACGAAGGACAGGGTAACTATGGCTACACCTTC. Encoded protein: CASRDEGQGNYGYTF.

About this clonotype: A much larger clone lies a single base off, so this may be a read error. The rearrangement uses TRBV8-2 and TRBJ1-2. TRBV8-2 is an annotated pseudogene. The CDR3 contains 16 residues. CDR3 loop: CGSVVHDSRKTHGYTF. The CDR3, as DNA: TGTGGCAGTGTAGTTCATGATAGCCGAAAGACCCATGGCTACACCTTC.

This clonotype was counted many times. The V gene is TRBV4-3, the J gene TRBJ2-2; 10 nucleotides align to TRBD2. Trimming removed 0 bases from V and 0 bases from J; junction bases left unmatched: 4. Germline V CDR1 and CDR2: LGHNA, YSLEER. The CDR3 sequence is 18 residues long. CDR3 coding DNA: TGCGCCAGCAGCCAAGAAACTAGCGGGGACCCGAACACCGGGGAGCTGTTTTTT. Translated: CASSQETSGDPNTGELFF.

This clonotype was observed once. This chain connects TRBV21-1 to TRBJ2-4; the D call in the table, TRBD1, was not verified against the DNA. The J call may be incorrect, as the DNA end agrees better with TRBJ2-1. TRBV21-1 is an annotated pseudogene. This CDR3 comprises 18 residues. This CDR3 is CASSRPLAPAGVANEQFF. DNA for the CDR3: TGTGCCAGCAGCCGCCCCCTAGCTCCGGCGGGAGTTGCGAATGAGCAGTTCTTC.

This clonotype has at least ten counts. The CDR3 is CASSYRRRYGYGYTF. CDR3 coding DNA: TGTGCCAGCAGCTACCGAAGAAGGTACGGCTATGGCTACACCTTC. The chain is built from TRBV5-4 and TRBJ1-2; D gene uncertain. The ends were cut back, 3 bases at V and 4 bases at J, with 16 bases in the middle. The CDR3 is 15 residues long. From germline, CDR1 is SGHNT and CDR2 YYREEE (reference sequence).

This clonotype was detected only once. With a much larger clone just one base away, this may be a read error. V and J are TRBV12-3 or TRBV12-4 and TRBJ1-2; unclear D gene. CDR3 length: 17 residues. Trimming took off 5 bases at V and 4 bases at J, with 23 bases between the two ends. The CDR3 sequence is CASSGIPSFRRTYGYTF. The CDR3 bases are TGTGCCAGCAGTGGAATTCCCAGCTTCCGAAGGACCTATGGCTACACCTTC.